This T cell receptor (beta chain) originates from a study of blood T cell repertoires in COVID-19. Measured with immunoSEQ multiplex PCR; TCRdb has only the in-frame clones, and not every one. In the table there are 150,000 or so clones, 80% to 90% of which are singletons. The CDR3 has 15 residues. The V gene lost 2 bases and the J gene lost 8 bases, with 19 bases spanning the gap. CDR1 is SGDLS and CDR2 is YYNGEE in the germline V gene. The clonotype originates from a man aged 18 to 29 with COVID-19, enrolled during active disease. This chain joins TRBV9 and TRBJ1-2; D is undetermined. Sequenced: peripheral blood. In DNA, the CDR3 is TGTGCCAGCAGCGTCGGGAATAACCCCGGCCCCGGCTACACCTTC. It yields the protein CASSVGNNPGPGYTF.